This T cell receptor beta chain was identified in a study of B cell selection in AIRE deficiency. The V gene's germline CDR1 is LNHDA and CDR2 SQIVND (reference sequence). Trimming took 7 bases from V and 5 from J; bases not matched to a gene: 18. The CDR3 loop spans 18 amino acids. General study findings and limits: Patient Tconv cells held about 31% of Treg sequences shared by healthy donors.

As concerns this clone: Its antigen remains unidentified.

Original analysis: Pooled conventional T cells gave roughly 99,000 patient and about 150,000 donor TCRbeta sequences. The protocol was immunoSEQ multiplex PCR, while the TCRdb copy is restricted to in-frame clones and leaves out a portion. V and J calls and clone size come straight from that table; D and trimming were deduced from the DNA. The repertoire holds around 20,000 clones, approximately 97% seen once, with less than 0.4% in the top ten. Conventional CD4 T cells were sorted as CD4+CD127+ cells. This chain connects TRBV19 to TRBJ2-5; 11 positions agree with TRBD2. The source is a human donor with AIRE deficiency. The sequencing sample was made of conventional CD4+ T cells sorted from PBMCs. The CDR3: CASTPTTSGDVRFETQYF. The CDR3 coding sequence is TGTGCCAGTACTCCAACGACTAGCGGGGATGTGAGGTTCGAGACCCAGTACTTC.